This T cell receptor beta chain comes out of a study of T cell repertoires in cytomegalovirus infection. Study summary: The authors used CMV epitopes that were HLA-C-restricted (recently identified) and HLA-B-restricted (well studied). Public TCR beta signatures marked donors with CMV infection and the matching HLA.

This CDR3 comprises 14 residues. Per the germline V gene, CDR1 is LGHNA and CDR2 is YNFKEQ. V lost 1 base and J 8 bases, leaving 14 bases between the germline ends. Findings of the study overall: There were carriers of CMV plus the relevant HLA, and cumulative public TCR beta family frequency identified them. There were HLA-C-restricted CMV-specific TCR beta clonotypes dominating the ex vivo response.

This clonotype has a handful of counts. Its antigen is not identified. One entry per CDR3 protein results from TCRdb running MiXCR on the reads. The sample yields some 900,000 distinct CDR3 sequences, 30% to 35% seen once. The input for sequencing was cultured CD8+ T cells from PBMCs, taken from culture after CMV antigen stimulation. The sequence was obtained from a human donor in good health (CMV status not recorded). Some clones in this sample may be carry-over from other donors' samples. The chain recombines TRBV4-2 with TRBJ1-2; D unclear. The CDR3 DNA is TGTGCCAGCAGCCAAGGGGGAGTAACGGGGGGCTACACCTTC. The encoded protein is CASSQGGVTGGYTF.